The 27 T cell receptor beta chains below were found in one sample sequenced in a study of blood T cell repertoires in COVID-19. Only in-frame clones appear in the TCRdb table, and some are missing; sequencing was by immunoSEQ multiplex PCR. The sample records about 220,000 clones, approximately 78% being singletons. The sample was peripheral blood. These TCRs come from a woman between 70 and 85 years old with COVID-19, enrolled during active disease.

The chain couples TRBV25-1 to TRBJ2-1, with D possibly TRBD2 on 5 matching bases. This CDR3 has 16 amino acids. The V end lost 3 bases, the J end lost 0 bases, and 12 bases lay between the germline ends. Germline CDR1 reads MGHDK; CDR2 reads SYGVNS. The CDR3 spells CASSEGLGSSYNEQFF. DNA for the CDR3: TGTGCCAGCAGTGAGGGGTTGGGGAGCTCCTACAATGAGCAGTTCTTC.

The chain joins TRBV7-2 to TRBJ2-7; a possible D gene is TRBD1 (6 bases). The CDR3 has 14 amino acids. CDR1 and CDR2 from the germline V gene are SGHTA and FQGNSA. The V end was cut by 5 bases, the J end by 1 base, with 12 bases between. CDR3 residues: CASSPRGRSYEQYF. The CDR3 DNA reads TGTGCCAGCAGCCCCAGGGGTCGGTCCTACGAGCAGTACTTC.

The chain has TRBV6-5 and TRBJ2-1; 7 nucleotides align to TRBD2. The CDR3 totals 15 residues. V trimming: 6 bases; J trimming: 4 bases; junction bases outside the gene matches: 9. Germline V CDR1 and CDR2: MNHEY, SVGAGI. For the CDR3, the DNA is TGTGCCAGCAGCCCGACTAGCCTCGGATACAATGAGCAGTTCTTC. It translates to CASSPTSLGYNEQFF.

The rearrangement joins TRBV15 to TRBJ1-5; 9 bases are a match to TRBD1. The V gene end was trimmed by 11 bases and the J gene end by 3 bases; junction bases not matched to a gene: 5. This CDR3 has 13 residues. Germline values: CDR1 LNHNV, CDR2 YYDKDF (reference sequence). In DNA, the CDR3 is TGTGCCGCTGGACAGGGGCTCAATCAGCCCCAGCATTTT. Its protein product is CAAGQGLNQPQHF.

The V and J genes are TRBV27 and TRBJ1-1, with D maybe TRBD1 (5 bases). The CDR3 totals 17 residues. V shed 4 bases and J shed 0 bases, with 18 bases lying between them. Germline CDR1 reads MNHEY; CDR2 reads SMNVEV (reference sequence). The CDR3, as DNA: TGTGCCAGCAGTTCGGGAGGGGTCCGCGTCATGAACACTGAAGCTTTCTTT. Protein sequence: CASSSGGVRVMNTEAFF.

The chain recombines TRBV2 with TRBJ2-7; TRBD2 might be the D (6 bases). The germline gives CDR1 SNHLY, CDR2 FYNNEI. V dropped 9 bases and J dropped 0 bases, with 15 bases sitting between them. The CDR3 covers 14 residues. For the CDR3, the DNA is TGTGCCAGGAAACCGGGACTGGGCTCCTACGAGCAGTACTTC. Protein sequence: CARKPGLGSYEQYF.

The V call is TRBV28, the J call TRBJ2-6; 11 nucleotides align to TRBD1. Germline V gene sequence: CDR1 MDHEN, CDR2 SYDVKM. Trimming took 3 bases from V and 0 from J; bases not matched to a gene: 7. This CDR3 is built from 19 residues. CDR3 DNA sequence: TGTGCCAGCAGTTTGAGGGTGGGACAGGGGGTCTCTGGGGCCAACGTCCTGACTTTC. The encoded protein is CASSLRVGQGVSGANVLTF.

The V and J genes are TRBV28 and TRBJ1-6, with 8 nucleotides matching TRBD1. Germline CDR1 and CDR2: MDHEN and SYDVKM. J lost 4 bases, V lost 7 bases, and 12 bases had no gene match. The CDR3 is 17 amino acids. CDR3 coding DNA: TGTGCCAGCAACCCATTACTCGGACAGGGTTATAATTCACCCCTCCACTTT. It is translated as CASNPLLGQGYNSPLHF.

This clone was observed a single time. The chain employs TRBV3-1 (or the pseudogene TRBV3-2) and TRBJ1-1; D may be TRBD1 (5 bases). The V gene's germline CDR1 is LGHDT and CDR2 YNNKEL (reference sequence). There are 15 residues in the CDR3. Trimming shortened V by 1 base and J by 6 bases, and 15 bases separated the two germline ends. The CDR3 sequence is CASSQVRKGYAEAFF. The CDR3 DNA reads TGTGCCAGCAGCCAAGTTAGGAAGGGGTACGCTGAAGCTTTCTTT.

The table lists this clone with many counts. The rearrangement links TRBV21-1 to TRBJ1-6. TRBV21-1 is listed as a pseudogene. This CDR3 comprises 16 residues. CDR3 nucleotide sequence: TGTGCCAGTTGTGTGGAGGAAGCCCTAAGGAATTCACCCCTCCACTTT. Amino acids: CASCVEEALRNSPLHF.

This chain links TRBV5-1 with TRBJ1-6; D remains ambiguous. Trimming shortened V by 0 bases and J by 9 bases, and 10 bases separated the two germline ends. The germline V gene has CDR1 SGHRS and CDR2 YFSETQ. The CDR3 contains 14 residues. The CDR3 DNA reads TGCGCCAGCAGCTTGGTTGATAGTTTTTCACCCCTCCACTTT. The encoded protein is CASSLVDSFSPLHF.

The chain carries TRBV19 and TRBJ2-3; the D gene is possibly TRBD1 (6 bases). The CDR3 has 15 amino acids. Germline V gene lookup returns CDR1 LNHDA and CDR2 SQIVND (reference sequence). V lost 6 bases and J lost 4, with 17 bases in between. The CDR3 nucleotides are TGTGCCAGTAGGTCCAGGGGCGTCGATGCAGATACGCAGTATTTT. As protein: CASRSRGVDADTQYF.

The rearrangement links TRBV11-2 to TRBJ1-4, with 10 bases aligning to TRBD1. CDR1 and CDR2 (germline): SGHAT, FQNNGV. The trim removed 5 bases at V and 7 bases at J, leaving 4 bases unmatched. This CDR3 is built from 14 residues. The CDR3 sequence: CASSQDRGIEKLFF. In DNA, the CDR3 is TGTGCCAGCAGCCAGGACAGGGGGATTGAAAAACTGTTTTTT. Supplemented by reference TRBV11-2 and TRBJ1-4, the full variable domain reads EAGVAQSPRYKIIEKRQSVAFWCNPISGHATLYWYQQILGQGPKLLIQFQNNGVVDDSQLPKDRFSAERLKGVDSTLKIQPAKLEDSAVYLCASSQDRGIEKLFFGSGTQLSVL.

This chain links TRBV6-2 or TRBV6-3 with TRBJ1-5; TRBD1 matches 10 bases. From germline, CDR1 is MNHEY and CDR2 SVGEGT. The CDR3 loop spans 17 amino acids. The V gene end was trimmed by 0 bases and the J gene end by 2 bases; junction bases not matched to a gene: 4. CDR3 in DNA: TGTGCCAGCAGTTACTCAGAAGGGACAGGGGGCAATCAGCCCCAGCATTTT. It is translated as CASSYSEGTGGNQPQHF.

This clone was seen more than once but under ten times. Other DNA sequences in the sample encode the same CDR3. The genes are TRBV5-1 and TRBJ2-7, with no clear D. The ends were cut back, 3 bases at V and 1 base at J, with 2 bases in the middle. Germline V gene lookup returns CDR1 SGHRS and CDR2 YFSETQ. CDR3 length: 11 amino acids. CDR3 region: CASSSSYEQYF. The CDR3 nucleotides are TGCGCCAGCAGCTCATCCTACGAGCAGTACTTC.

The chain has TRBV9 and TRBJ2-7, with 10 bases matching TRBD2. Germline trimming cut 4 bases from V and 3 bases from J; bases unmatched to any gene: 10. Germline-derived CDR1 and CDR2 are SGDLS and YYNGEE. The CDR3 is 16 amino acids. CDR3 coding DNA: TGTGCCAGCAGCCCCGGGGGACTAGCGATTGACTACGAGCAGTACTTC. It specifies CASSPGGLAIDYEQYF.

V gene TRBV5-4 combines with J gene TRBJ2-1; D gene uncertain. This CDR3 spans 12 amino acids. Germline lookup yields CDR1 SGHNT and CDR2 YYREEE (reference sequence). V was clipped by 3 bases and J by 7 bases, with 8 bases between them. The CDR3 loop reads CASSSPGNEQFF. The CDR3 bases are TGTGCCAGCAGCTCCCCCGGGAATGAGCAGTTCTTC.

The rearrangement links TRBV5-6 to TRBJ2-7; 9 positions agree with TRBD1. Germline V CDR1 and CDR2: SGHDT, YYEEEE. This CDR3 comprises 14 residues. J gave up 3 bases and V 4 bases, and 5 bases lay outside the gene matches. CDR3 region: CASSIGQGNYEQYF. CDR3 DNA: TGTGCCAGCAGCATCGGACAGGGGAACTACGAGCAGTACTTC.

This sequence joins TRBV5-1 and TRBJ2-5; TRBD2 agrees at 7 bases. Germline CDR1 SGHRS, CDR2 YFSETQ. This CDR3 spans 14 amino acids. V shed 2 bases and J 4 bases; nucleotides not matched to a gene: 5. The CDR3 nucleotides are TGCGCCAGCAGCTTCGGGGGAGGGTCAGAGACCCAGTACTTC. Amino acids: CASSFGGGSETQYF.

The rearrangement uses TRBV7-9 and TRBJ1-5, with D unresolved. CDR1 SEHNR and CDR2 FQNEAQ come from the germline V gene (reference sequence). V lost 2 bases to trimming and J lost 1 base, with 3 bases between them. The CDR3 totals 13 residues. The DNA of the CDR3 is TGTGCCAGCAGCTTACAGAGCAATCAGCCCCAGCATTTT. Encoded protein: CASSLQSNQPQHF.

The chain couples TRBV5-1 to TRBJ1-1; D not resolved. The V end lost 1 base, the J end lost 4 bases, and 17 bases lay between the germline ends. From germline, CDR1 is SGHRS and CDR2 YFSETQ. The CDR3 loop spans 16 amino acids. CDR3 protein: CASSLLGSLGSTEAFF. CDR3 nucleotides: TGCGCCAGCAGCTTGTTGGGGTCTTTAGGGAGCACTGAAGCTTTCTTT.

CDR3 loop: CASSYPGSNYGYTF. CDR3 sequence (DNA): TGTGCCAGCAGTTACCCGGGATCTAACTATGGCTACACCTTC. The chain has TRBV7-9 and TRBJ1-2; D is undetermined. This CDR3 has 14 amino acids. The ends were cut back, 6 bases at V and 0 bases at J, with 11 bases in the middle. From germline, CDR1 is SEHNR and CDR2 FQNEAQ (reference sequence). Full variable domain (remainder filled in from reference TRBV7-9 and TRBJ1-2): DTGVSQNPRHKITKRGQNVTFRCDPISEHNRLYWYRQTLGQGPEFLTYFQNEAQLEKSRLLSDRFSAERPKGSFSTLEIQRTEQGDSAMYLCASSYPGSNYGYTFGSGTRLTVV.

The CDR3 DNA reads TGCGCCAGCAGCTTTGACAGCACCGGGGAGCTGTTTTTT. Translating it yields CASSFDSTGELFF. The gene calls are TRBV5-1 and TRBJ2-2; D might be TRBD1 (5 bases). Germline CDR1 and CDR2: SGHRS and YFSETQ. Trimming took off 2 bases at V and 4 bases at J, with 6 bases between the two ends. CDR3 length: 13 amino acids.

The gene calls are TRBV7-8 and TRBJ1-1; D not certain. The V end lost 4 bases, the J end lost 1 base, and 7 bases lay between the germline ends. This CDR3 contains 13 residues. From germline, CDR1 is SGHVS and CDR2 FQNEAQ. The CDR3 bases are TGTGCCAGCAGCTCGACAAGGAACACTGAAGCTTTCTTT. Translated: CASSSTRNTEAFF.

V usage is TRBV15 and J usage is TRBJ1-2; 7 nucleotides align to TRBD1. The CDR3 has 13 residues. Unmatched junction bases numbered 9, after V lost 0 bases and J lost 14 bases. The germline gives CDR1 LNHNV, CDR2 YYDKDF (reference sequence). The CDR3 region has the DNA TGTGCCACCAGCAGAGATTTAGAGGGGGCGGCTACCTTC. Amino acids: CATSRDLEGAATF.

The V and J genes are TRBV24-1 and TRBJ2-3, with 8 bases aligning to TRBD2. The J segment lost 4 bases and the V segment lost 3 bases, leaving 8 bases of the junction unmatched. The CDR3 length is 16 residues. CDR1 is KGHDR, CDR2 SFDVKD, per germline. The CDR3, as DNA: TGTGCCACCAGTGATCCCAGGGTGACTAGCGCAGATACGCAGTATTTT. Protein sequence: CATSDPRVTSADTQYF.

This clone was recorded a few times. CDR3 amino acids: CAWSPAGARNQPQHF. DNA of the CDR3: TGTGCCTGGAGTCCCGCGGGGGCTCGAAATCAGCCCCAGCATTTT. The rearrangement uses TRBV30 and TRBJ1-5; perhaps TRBD1 as D (6 bases). The germline gives CDR1 GTSNPN, CDR2 SVGIG (reference sequence). The length of the CDR3 is 15 residues. V was shortened by 2 bases and J by 4 bases, with 15 bases between the two germline ends.